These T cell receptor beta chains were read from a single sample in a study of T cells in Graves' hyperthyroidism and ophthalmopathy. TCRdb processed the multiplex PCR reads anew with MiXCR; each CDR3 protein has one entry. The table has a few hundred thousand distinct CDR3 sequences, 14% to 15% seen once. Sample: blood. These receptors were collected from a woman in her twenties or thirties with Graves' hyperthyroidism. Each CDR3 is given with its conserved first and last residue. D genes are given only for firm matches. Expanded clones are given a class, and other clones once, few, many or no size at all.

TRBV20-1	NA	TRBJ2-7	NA	TGCAGTGCTAGCGGGGGTCTGGAGCAGTACTTC	CSASGGLEQYF
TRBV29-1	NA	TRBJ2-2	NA	TGCAGCGTTGCCGAATCGCGGGGAAGAGGGGTCAACACCGGGGAGCTGTTTTTT	CSVAESRGRGVNTGELFF
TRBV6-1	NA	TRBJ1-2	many	TGTGCCAGCAGTGAGACTCCGCCGAACCCCCCTCGCACCTTC	CASSETPPNPPRTF
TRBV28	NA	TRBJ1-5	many	TGTGCCAGCAGCCCAGCAGGGGCGGGCGGCGGTCAGCCCCAGCATTTT	CASSPAGAGGGQPQHF
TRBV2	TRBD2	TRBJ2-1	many	TGTGCCAGCCAGACTAGCGGCTACAATGAGCAGTTCTTC	CASQTSGYNEQFF
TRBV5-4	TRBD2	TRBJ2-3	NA	TGTGCCAGCAGCCGGGAAAGAGCGGGAGGCACAGATACGCAGTATTTT	CASSRERAGGTDTQYF
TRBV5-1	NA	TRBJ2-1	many	TGCGCCAGCTCGGACGGCGGGCAACCCTATGAGCAGTTCTTC	CASSDGGQPYEQFF
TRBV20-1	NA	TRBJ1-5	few	TGCAGTGCTAGAGATCCTTACAGCGGGAATAGCAATCAGCCCCAGCATTTT	CSARDPYSGNSNQPQHF
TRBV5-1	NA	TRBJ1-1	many	TGCGCCAGCAGCTCTGCGGGAGACAGCTCGGCTTTCTTT	CASSSAGDSSAFF
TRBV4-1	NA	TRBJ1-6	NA	TGCGCCAGCAGCCAACTCAGGGATGATTCACCCCTCCACTTT	CASSQLRDDSPLHF
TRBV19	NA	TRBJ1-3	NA	TGTGCCAGTAGTGGATCACAGGGTGCAAACACCATATATTTT	CASSGSQGANTIYF
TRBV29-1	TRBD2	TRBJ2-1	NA	TGCAGCGTTGAAGATCTGGAGGGACTAGCGGGAGAAAATTCGGGGAATTACAATGAGCAGTTCTTC	CSVEDLEGLAGENSGNYNEQFF
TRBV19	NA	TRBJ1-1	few	TGTGCCAGTAGTGTACGCCGGGGAGGCACTGAAGCTTTCTTT	CASSVRRGGTEAFF
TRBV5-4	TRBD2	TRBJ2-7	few	TGTGCCAGCAGCCCTATCGGCGGGAGCGCCTACGAGCAGTACTTC	CASSPIGGSAYEQYF
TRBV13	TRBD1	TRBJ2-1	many	TGTGCCAGCAGCAACCACAGGGGGAGTTACAATGAGCAGTTCTTC	CASSNHRGSYNEQFF
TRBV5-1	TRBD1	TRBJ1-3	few	TGCGCCAGCAGCTTGGTGGGACAGGGTATATCTGGAAACACCATATATTTT	CASSLVGQGISGNTIYF
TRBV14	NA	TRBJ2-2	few	TGTGCCAGCAGCCAAGAGATAGGCTTGAGACTAAAAACCGGGGAGCTGTTTTTT	CASSQEIGLRLKTGELFF
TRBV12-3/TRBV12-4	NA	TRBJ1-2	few	TGTGCCAGCAGTTTAGAACAGGGAATCTTTGATGGCTACACCTTC	CASSLEQGIFDGYTF
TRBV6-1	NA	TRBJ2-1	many	TGTGCCAGCAGCCGAATCGGACTACTGGGAGGCAATGAGCAGTTCTTC	CASSRIGLLGGNEQFF
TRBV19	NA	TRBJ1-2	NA	TGTGCCAGTAGTACGACAGCTAACTATGGCTACACCTTC	CASSTTANYGYTF
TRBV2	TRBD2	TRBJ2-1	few	TGTGCCAGCAGTGAAGGACTAGCGGTCTACAATGGGCAGTTCTTC	CASSEGLAVYNGQFF
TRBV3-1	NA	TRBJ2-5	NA	TGTGCCAGCAGCCAAGCTACGTACCAAGAGACCCAGTACTTC	CASSQATYQETQYF
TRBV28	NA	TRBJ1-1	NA	TGTGCCAGCAGTTTATATGCTGAAGCTTTCTTT	CASSLYAEAFF
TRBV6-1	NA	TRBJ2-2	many	TGTGCCAGCAGCCGGACGAGGACGAACACCGGGGAGCTGTTTTTT	CASSRTRTNTGELFF
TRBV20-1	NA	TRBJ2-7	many	TGCAGTGCTAGAGACACCGGGGACTGGACTTACGAGCAGTACTTC	CSARDTGDWTYEQYF
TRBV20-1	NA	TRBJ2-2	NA	TGCAGTGCTAGAGATATAACCGGGGAGCTGTTTTTT	CSARDITGELFF
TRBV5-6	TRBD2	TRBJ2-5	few	TGTGCCAGCAGCTTCGTCGGGGGAGGGCCTCGAGAGACCCAGTACTTC	CASSFVGGGPRETQYF
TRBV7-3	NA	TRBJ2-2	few	TGTGCCAGCGCGACGGAGATCAACACCGGGGAGCTGTTTTTT	CASATEINTGELFF
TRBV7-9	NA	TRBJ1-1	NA	TGTGCCGGGTGGAGGGGCACTGAAGCTTTCTTT	CAGWRGTEAFF
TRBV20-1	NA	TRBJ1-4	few	TGCAGTGCGTCCGGGGGGATTAATGAAAAACTGTTTTTT	CSASGGINEKLFF
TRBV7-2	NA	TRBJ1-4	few	TGTGCCAGCAGCTTTTTTACAGGGACGGAAAAACTGTTTTTT	CASSFFTGTEKLFF
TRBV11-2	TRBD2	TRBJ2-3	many	TGTGCCAGCAGCTTAGACGGGAGGGGAGATACGCAGTATTTT	CASSLDGRGDTQYF
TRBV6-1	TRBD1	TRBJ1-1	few	TGTGCCAGCAGTAGACAGGGGCGGGGGCGCACTGAAGCTTTCTTT	CASSRQGRGRTEAFF
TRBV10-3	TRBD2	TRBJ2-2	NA	TGTGCCATCAGTCTACGGGAGGGTTACACCGGGGAGCTGTTTTTT	CAISLREGYTGELFF
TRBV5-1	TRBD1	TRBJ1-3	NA	TGCGCCAGCAGCTTGGGGACAGGGGAAGGAAACACCATATATTTT	CASSLGTGEGNTIYF
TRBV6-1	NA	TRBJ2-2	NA	TGTACCAGCAGTCTTAGCGTCGGGGAGCTGTTTTTT	CTSSLSVGELFF
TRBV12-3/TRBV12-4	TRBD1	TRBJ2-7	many	TGTGCCAGCAGTCGGGGACAGAAATACGAGCAGTACTTC	CASSRGQKYEQYF
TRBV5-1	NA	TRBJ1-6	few	TGCGCCAGCAGCTTGAGGGCAGACAATTCACCCCTCCACTTT	CASSLRADNSPLHF
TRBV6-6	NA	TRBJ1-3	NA	TGTGCCAGCAGTTACTCCGCCACTGGGGCAGGTGGAAACACCATATATTTT	CASSYSATGAGGNTIYF
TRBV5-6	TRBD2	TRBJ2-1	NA	TGTGCCAGCAGCCTTGGGACTAGCGGGACCCTGGGTGAGCAGTTCTTC	CASSLGTSGTLGEQFF
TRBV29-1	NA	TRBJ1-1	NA	TGCAGCGTGGCCATTAACTTGAACACTGAAGCTTTCTTT	CSVAINLNTEAFF
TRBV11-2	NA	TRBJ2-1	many	TGTGCCAGCAGCTTAGATCTGAACGGTCAGCAGTTCTTC	CASSLDLNGQQFF
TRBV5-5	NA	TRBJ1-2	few	TGTGCCAGCAGCTCAACAGAGAACTATGGCTACACCTTC	CASSSTENYGYTF
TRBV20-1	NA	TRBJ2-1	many	TGCAGTCCACGGAAGGGGGGGACCTACAATGAGCAGTTCTTC	CSPRKGGTYNEQFF
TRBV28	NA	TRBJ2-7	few	TGTGCCAGCAGTCCGCCGCGCAAGGCTTCCTACGAGCAGTACTTC	CASSPPRKASYEQYF
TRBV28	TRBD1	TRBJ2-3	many	TGTGCCAGCAGTCGGACAGGGCTCAGCACCACAGATACGCAGTATTTT	CASSRTGLSTTDTQYF
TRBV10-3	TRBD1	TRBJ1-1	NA	TGTGCCATCAGCAGGGACAGCCGGGACACTGAAGCTTTCTTT	CAISRDSRDTEAFF
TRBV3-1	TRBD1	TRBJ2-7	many	TGTGCCAGCAGCCAAGAGGGGACAGGGCTCTCCTACGAGCAGTACTTC	CASSQEGTGLSYEQYF
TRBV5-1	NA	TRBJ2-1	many	TGCGCCAGCAGTGGTAGTCCCGGGAACTACAATGAGCAGTTCTTC	CASSGSPGNYNEQFF
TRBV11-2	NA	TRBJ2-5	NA	TGTGCCAGCAGCCCTTCGGATGAGACCCAGTACTTC	CASSPSDETQYF
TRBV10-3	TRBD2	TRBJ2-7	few	TGTGCCATCAGGACTAGCGGGAACGAGCAGTACTTC	CAIRTSGNEQYF